What follows is one T cell receptor beta chain and its context. Repertoires were generated with immunoSEQ multiplex PCR, while TCRdb's copy carries only in-frame clones and drops some. The sample carries 150,000 to 200,000 clones, over 80% recorded once. These data are taken from a study of T cell responses to AZD1222 COVID-19 vaccine. Trimming removed 5 bases from V and 3 bases from J; junction bases left unmatched: 4. The CDR3 sequence is 13 residues long. Germline CDR1 is LNHDA and CDR2 is SQIVND (reference sequence). The rearrangement uses TRBV19 and TRBJ2-7, with 7 bases matching TRBD1. The sequenced sample was peripheral blood, obtained on day 0 of MenACWY control vaccination. The clonotype comes from an adult in good health. CDR3 DNA: TGTGCCAGTAGTTCAGGGGGTTTCTACGAGCAGTACTTC. Its protein is CASSSGGFYEQYF.